This T cell receptor beta chain is from a study of shared clonotypes between healthy human individuals. On the study more broadly: The people who gave samples were a couple of women and three men aged 18 to 49.

Regarding this clone: Antigen unknown.

Points from the study as a whole: What rarefaction showed was incomplete sorted-subset sequencing despite large depth.

Trimming removed 1 base at V and 6 bases at J, with 10 bases between. The CDR3 length is 13 residues. Germline CDR1 and CDR2: LNHNV and YYDKDF (reference sequence). In the original workflow: Sequence data from immunoSEQ were junction-only and lacked quality scores; consequently, filtering differed. The method was immunoSEQ multiplex PCR; TCRdb's version includes in-frame clones alone and lacks a portion of them. Clone size and V and J calls were adopted from that table, with D and trimming inferred from the DNA. This table holds fewer than 850,000 clones, about 97% found once. The naive CD8 population came from CD45RO-negative cells selected for CCR7, without terminally differentiated effector memory CD45RA+ cells.

Sequenced input: naive CD8+ T cells sorted from blood. The TCR sequence derives from a man under 40 in good health. V gene TRBV15 combines with J gene TRBJ2-7, with D possibly TRBD2 on 5 matching bases. The CDR3 DNA is TGTGCCACCAGCAGAGTCCCGGGGTTCGAGCAGTACTTC. This encodes CATSRVPGFEQYF.